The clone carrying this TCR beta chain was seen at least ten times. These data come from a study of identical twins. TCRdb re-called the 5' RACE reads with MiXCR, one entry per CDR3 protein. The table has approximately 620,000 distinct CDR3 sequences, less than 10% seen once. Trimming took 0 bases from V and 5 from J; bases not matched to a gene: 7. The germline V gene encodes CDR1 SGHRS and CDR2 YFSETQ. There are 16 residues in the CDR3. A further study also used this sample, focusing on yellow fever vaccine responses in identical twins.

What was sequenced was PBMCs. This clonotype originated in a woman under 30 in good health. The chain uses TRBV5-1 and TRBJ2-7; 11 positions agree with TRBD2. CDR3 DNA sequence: TGCGCCAGCAGCTTGGGAGGGACTAGCGGCATCGACGAGCAGTACTTC. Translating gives CASSLGGTSGIDEQYF. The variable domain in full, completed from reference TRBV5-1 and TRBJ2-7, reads KAGVTQTPRYLIKTRGQQVTLSCSPISGHRSVSWYQQTPGQGLQFLFEYFSETQRNKGNFPGRFSGRQFSNSRSEMNVSTLELGDSALYLCASSLGGTSGIDEQYFGPGTRLTVT.